This T cell receptor beta chain appears in the sequencing data of a study of T-cell reconstitution after alpha-beta-depleted transplantation in children. General observations from the study: T cells produced anew were the main source of T-cell counts and diversity one year after transplant. Reportedly, only several hundred clones from non-depleted graft cells drove alpha-beta T-cell counts at about two months.

Preparation of the TCRbeta library used unique molecular identifiers. In TCRdb, the PCR reads were re-called with MiXCR into one record per CDR3 protein. The repertoire holds over 450,000 distinct CDR3 sequences, with roughly 10% as singletons. Germline V gene lookup returns CDR1 LGHNA and CDR2 YSLEER. The V segment lost 2 bases and the J segment 4 bases; nucleotides outside the gene matches: 5. This CDR3 region has 15 residues. This clonotype was detected ten times or more. Its antigen is still unknown. This sequence joins TRBV4-3 and TRBJ2-1; 7 bases map to TRBD2. This receptor was taken from a child aged 2-15 years with inherited bone marrow failure, due to receive a stem cell transplant. Sequencing used PBMCs, obtained before TCRalphabeta/CD19-depleted stem cell transplant. The chain's CDR3 is CASSQPGGNYNEQFF. The CDR3 DNA sequence: TGCGCCAGCAGCCAACCGGGAGGAAATTACAATGAGCAGTTCTTC.